This T cell receptor (beta chain) was identified in a study of blood T cells in healthy people across ages. Study-level findings and limits: A greater number of naive CD4+ cells and higher diversity distinguished long-lived donors from aged donors. The recorded TCR beta diversity per million T cells decreased in a roughly linear manner with age.

The V gene end was trimmed by 6 bases and the J gene end by 7 bases; junction bases not matched to a gene: 4. Per the germline V gene, CDR1 is DFQATT and CDR2 is SNEGSKA (reference sequence). The CDR3 has 13 residues. Every donor gave approximately 10 milliliters of peripheral blood. For the second PCR, which ran for 7 to 11 cycles, a sample-barcoded 5' primer and a J-beta primer mix were used. Every sample produced at least 2.5 million CDR3-containing paired-end reads. TCRdb re-derived calls from the 5' RACE reads in MiXCR, one entry per CDR3 protein. The sample lists under 750,000 distinct CDR3 sequences; less than 60% were seen once. This clonotype was seen more than once but under ten times. Its target is not known.

This sequence originates from a man older than 75 in good health. The genes are TRBV20-1 and TRBJ2-1; 12 bases are shared with TRBD2. Sequenced sample: blood. The CDR3 DNA follows: TGCAGTGCAACTAGCGGGGGGCCAAATGAGCAGTTCTTC. Its protein product is CSATSGGPNEQFF.